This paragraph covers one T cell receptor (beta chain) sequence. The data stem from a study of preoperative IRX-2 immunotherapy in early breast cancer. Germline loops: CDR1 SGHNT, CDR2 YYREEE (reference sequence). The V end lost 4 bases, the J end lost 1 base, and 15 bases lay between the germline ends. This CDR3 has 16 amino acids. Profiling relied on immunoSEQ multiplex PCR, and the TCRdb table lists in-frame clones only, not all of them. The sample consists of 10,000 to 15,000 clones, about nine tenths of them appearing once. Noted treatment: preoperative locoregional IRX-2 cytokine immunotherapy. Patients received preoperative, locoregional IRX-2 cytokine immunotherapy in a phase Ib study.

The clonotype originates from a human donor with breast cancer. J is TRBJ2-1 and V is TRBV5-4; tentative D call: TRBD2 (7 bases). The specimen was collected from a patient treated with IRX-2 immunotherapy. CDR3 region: CASSQKGGESYNEQFF. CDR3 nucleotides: TGTGCCAGCAGCCAGAAGGGGGGGGAGTCCTACAATGAGCAGTTCTTC.